This TCR beta chain originates from a study of immune heterogeneity within non-small cell lung tumors. Findings of the study overall: Each patient largely had their own distinct set of high-frequency T-cell receptor beta clonotypes.

This clonotype was observed a handful of times. The target antigen is unknown. Template was bulk tumor genomic DNA, 450 to 750 ng per sample. During surgery, each primary tumor gave multiple biopsies spaced as far apart as possible. Samples came from untreated patients having curative surgery for newly diagnosed non-small cell lung cancer. All donors had received a new diagnosis of non-small cell lung cancer and were undergoing surgery with curative intent. Multiplex PCR employing 32 V and 13 J primers generated amplicons of the TCR beta CDR3. TCRdb redid the calling of the multiplex PCR reads with MiXCR, one entry per CDR3 protein. This table holds about 1,900 distinct CDR3 sequences, roughly 50% found once. Between the trimmed V and J ends, which lost 6 bases and 1 base, there was a span of 9 bases. This CDR3 has 14 amino acids. CDR1 LNHDA and CDR2 SQIVND come from the germline V gene (reference sequence).

The clonotype originates from a man between 65 and 79 years old with non-small cell lung cancer. V usage is TRBV19 and J usage is TRBJ2-2; D gene uncertain. The sample taken for sequencing was lung tumor tissue. CDR3 DNA: TGTGCCAGTAGGGTTCAGATGAACACCGGGGAGCTGTTTTTT. Its translation: CASRVQMNTGELFF. Using reference TRBV19 and TRBJ2-2 for the parts outside the CDR3, the full variable domain is DGGITQSPKYLFRKEGQNVTLSCEQNLNHDAMYWYRQDPGQGLRLIYYSQIVNDFQKGDIAEGYSVSREKKESFPLTVTSAQKNPTAFYLCASRVQMNTGELFFGEGSRLTVL.